The 3 T cell receptor beta chains below were found in one sample sequenced in a study of OX40 agonist ivuxolimab in advanced cancers. Generated by immunoSEQ multiplex PCR, the TCRdb table keeps only in-frame clones and is missing some. The data show roughly 69,000 clones, with about 91% seen just once and 1% to 1.2% held by the top ten. Source: CD4+ or CD8+ T cells sorted from blood, taken in a trial of the OX40 agonist ivuxolimab. These receptor sequences come from an adult with an advanced solid tumor such as melanoma, head and neck, liver or kidney cancer.

The rearrangement links TRBV7-2 to TRBJ2-5; 8 bases line up with TRBD2. CDR1 is SGHTA, CDR2 FQGNSA, per germline. The CDR3 runs 15 residues. The V segment lost 5 bases and the J segment 2 bases; nucleotides outside the gene matches: 7. The CDR3 DNA is TGTGCCAGCAGCCAATCGGGGGGGGGACAAGAGACCCAGTACTTC. Translation: CASSQSGGGQETQYF.

The rearrangement uses TRBV6-5 and TRBJ1-1; D not certain. The CDR3 has 14 amino acids. The V and J ends lost 5 bases and 0 bases respectively, with 10 bases between them. The germline CDR1 and CDR2 sequences are MNHEY and SVGAGI. The CDR3 sequence is CASSDYFLNTEAFF. In DNA, the CDR3 is TGTGCCAGCAGTGACTATTTTCTGAACACTGAAGCTTTCTTT.

The rearrangement uses TRBV7-9 and TRBJ2-4, with D possibly TRBD1 on 6 matching bases. The CDR3 sequence is 14 residues long. CDR1 and CDR2 (germline): SEHNR, FQNEAQ (reference sequence). V lost 1 base, J lost 13 bases, and 17 bases lay in between. The CDR3 loop reads CASSLGGGVGKQYF. The CDR3 bases are TGTGCCAGCAGCTTAGGTGGGGGCGTCGGGAAGCAGTACTTC.